This T cell receptor beta chain was obtained from a study of beta chain features in type 1 diabetes. As concerns this clone: Its target is not known.

Study-level points and caveats: In type 1 diabetes patients, VDJ junctions had fewer insertions; deletions at these junctions were more frequent. Sequencing of cDNA might inflate the share of cells that strongly express TCR. For Type 1 diabetes patients, all four CD4+ subsets carried TCRB CDR3s that were moderately but significantly shorter.

The CDR3 runs to 16 residues. V shed 4 bases, J shed 8 bases, and the junction held 16 bases outside the gene matches. Looked up from germline, CDR1 is MNHNS and CDR2 is SASEGT. Since all of the isolated RNA was reverse transcribed, expressed TCRB transcripts were what got sequenced. Libraries were prepared by immunoSEQ multiplex PCR; TCRdb keeps only in-frame clonotypes and omits some of them. The data hold over 200,000 clones, with 11% observed a single time. The chain joins TRBV6-1 to TRBJ1-2; TRBD1 aligns across 7 bases. The material sequenced was naive CD4+ T cells from blood. This TCR came from a man aged 25-45 years with type 1 diabetes. The CDR3 spells CASSARDSPQRGGYTF. The CDR3 region has the DNA TGTGCCAGCAGTGCCCGGGACAGCCCCCAGAGAGGAGGCTACACCTTC.